One sample yielded the 27 T cell receptor beta chains listed below, sequenced in a study of cytomegalovirus exposure and HLA in healthy donors. PCR primers comprised 60 Vbeta and 13 Jbeta primers. The protocol was immunoSEQ multiplex PCR, while the TCRdb copy is restricted to in-frame clones and leaves out a portion. The repertoire has 180,000 or so clones, under 9.5% of them found once; the top ten carry 1% to 1.5%. Sequenced material: PBMCs. These receptors originate from a woman under 40 in good health and CMV-seropositive.

This clone was detected a few times. The V and J genes are TRBV29-1 and TRBJ2-7; D may be TRBD2 (5 bases). Germline values: CDR1 SQVTM, CDR2 ANQGSEA. Trimming left V 5 bases short and J 2 bases short, with 16 bases between. This CDR3 is 14 amino acids long. The CDR3 bases are TGCAGCGTTTTCTCAGCGGTTACTACCTACGAGCAGTACTTC. The encoded protein is CSVFSAVTTYEQYF.

The chain carries TRBV4-1 and TRBJ2-7; 8 nucleotides line up with TRBD1. The CDR3 extends over 15 amino acids. The V and J ends lost 4 bases and 4 bases, in that order; junction bases with no gene match: 9. Germline lookup yields CDR1 MGHRA and CDR2 YSYEKL. In DNA form, the CDR3 reads TGCGCCAGCAGCCTCGCGGCAGGGGGCGAATACGAGCAGTACTTC. Its protein product is CASSLAAGGEYEQYF.

This clone was counted a few times. CDR3 sequence reads: CASPPERKNSQYEQYF. In nucleotides, the CDR3 is TGTGCCAGCCCGCCCGAGCGGAAAAATTCCCAATACGAGCAGTACTTC. The chain combines TRBV2 with TRBJ2-7; the D gene is possibly TRBD2 (5 bases). The length of the CDR3 is 16 residues. Germline V lookup: CDR1 SNHLY, CDR2 FYNNEI. With 8 bases removed from V and 4 bases from J, the gap between germline ends came to 24 bases.

As concerns this clone: One end of the junction varies from germline; a read error may be responsible. This sequence joins TRBV5-4 and TRBJ2-3, with a possible D match to TRBD1 (5 bases). This CDR3 spans 14 amino acids. Germline V lookup: CDR1 SGHNT, CDR2 YYREEE (reference sequence). CDR3 in amino acids: CASGLGLRGDTQYF. The CDR3 DNA reads TGTGCCAGCGGCTTGGGGCTCCGAGGAGATACGCAGTATTTT.

In nucleotides, the CDR3 is TGTGCCAGCAGTTACTCGAGGGCCTCGAACACTGAAGCTTTCTTT. Its protein is CASSYSRASNTEAFF. The V and J genes are TRBV6-5 and TRBJ1-1; D ambiguous. Germline V gives CDR1 MNHEY, CDR2 SVGAGI. With 0 bases removed from V and 1 base from J, the gap between germline ends came to 9 bases. The CDR3 contains 15 residues.

The chain recombines TRBV30 with TRBJ1-5; no definite D call. CDR3 size: 13 residues. V was pared by 3 bases and J by 4 bases, with 10 bases between. CDR1 and CDR2 from the germline V gene are GTSNPN and SVGIG (reference sequence). CDR3 bases: TGTGCCTGGAGAATCTTGGAGAATCAGCCCCAGCATTTT. It encodes CAWRILENQPQHF.

This chain connects TRBV29-1 to TRBJ1-3, with a possible D match to TRBD1 (6 bases). The CDR3 totals 14 residues. Germline V gene lookup returns CDR1 SQVTM and CDR2 ANQGSEA. The V gene lost 5 bases and the J gene lost 1 base, with 12 bases spanning the gap. The CDR3 sequence: CSVSPTGSGNTIYF. The CDR3 region has the DNA TGCAGCGTTTCCCCCACAGGGTCTGGAAACACCATATATTTT.

This clone has more than one count but fewer than ten. V is TRBV6-4 and J is TRBJ2-5; D is ambiguous. V was clipped by 7 bases and J by 5 bases, with 11 bases between them. The CDR3 extends over 12 amino acids. Germline loops: CDR1 MRHNA, CDR2 SNTAGT. The CDR3, as DNA: TGTGCCAGCATTCCGCAGAGGGAGACCCAGTACTTC. Encoded protein: CASIPQRETQYF.

The gene calls are TRBV2 and TRBJ2-1; 14 positions agree with TRBD2. CDR1 and CDR2 from the germline V gene are SNHLY and FYNNEI. The length of the CDR3 is 16 residues. Germline trimming cut 4 bases from V and 8 bases from J; bases unmatched to any gene: 7. CDR3 amino acids: CASSVNRLAGGDEQFF. For the CDR3, the DNA is TGTGCCAGCAGTGTTAATCGACTAGCGGGAGGGGATGAGCAGTTCTTC.

This chain links TRBV6-6 with TRBJ2-2, with TRBD1 matching 10 bases. The V and J ends lost 5 bases and 7 bases, in that order; junction bases with no gene match: 4. The CDR3 is made up of 14 amino acids. The germline CDR1 and CDR2 sequences are MNHNY and SVGAGI (reference sequence). CDR3 DNA: TGTGCCAGCAGTCTCGGGACAGGGGTCGGGGAGCTGTTTTTT. Its protein product is CASSLGTGVGELFF.

This sequence joins TRBV5-1 and TRBJ1-1; D is uncertain. Per the germline V gene, CDR1 is SGHRS and CDR2 is YFSETQ. Trimming removed 4 bases from V and 6 bases from J, with 10 bases in between. The CDR3 sequence is 12 residues long. CDR3 nucleotide sequence: TGCGCCAGCAGCCCACGAGGGCCTGAAGCTTTCTTT. Encoded protein: CASSPRGPEAFF. The full variable domain, its missing parts supplied by reference TRBV5-1 and TRBJ1-1, is KAGVTQTPRYLIKTRGQQVTLSCSPISGHRSVSWYQQTPGQGLQFLFEYFSETQRNKGNFPGRFSGRQFSNSRSEMNVSTLELGDSALYLCASSPRGPEAFFGQGTRLTVV.

This sequence joins TRBV2 and TRBJ2-3, with D possibly matching TRBD2 (5 bases). Germline CDR1 and CDR2: SNHLY and FYNNEI. The CDR3 is 14 residues long. Trimming removed 7 bases from V and 2 bases from J, with 13 bases in between. The DNA for the CDR3 is TGTGCCAGCACCCCCCGGGGATACACAGATACGCAGTATTTT. Its protein is CASTPRGYTDTQYF.

The chain couples TRBV13 to TRBJ2-1; 11 nucleotides line up with TRBD2. V lost 5 bases to trimming and J lost 6 bases; unmatched junction nucleotides: 9. Germline CDR1 reads PRHDT; CDR2 reads FYEKMQ (reference sequence). The CDR3 sequence is 16 residues long. The CDR3 bases are TGTGCCAGCAGCCCACGTGGGACTAGCGGAAGCAATGAGCAGTTCTTC. Its protein product is CASSPRGTSGSNEQFF. The full variable domain, completed using reference TRBV13 and TRBJ2-1, is AAGVIQSPRHLIKEKRETATLKCYPIPRHDTVYWYQQGPGQDPQFLISFYEKMQSDKGSIPDRFSAQQFSDYHSELNMSSLELGDSALYFCASSPRGTSGSNEQFFGPGTRLTVL.

This chain joins TRBV2 and TRBJ2-3, with D unclear. The germline V gene encodes CDR1 SNHLY and CDR2 FYNNEI. V lost 5 bases and J 2 bases, leaving 5 bases between the germline ends. The length of the CDR3 is 12 residues. This CDR3 reads CASSLLTDTQYF. The DNA of the CDR3 is TGTGCCAGCAGTCTACTCACAGATACGCAGTATTTT.

The gene calls are TRBV18 and TRBJ1-2, with D tentatively TRBD1 (5 bases). Looked up from germline, CDR1 is KGHSH and CDR2 is LQKENI. Trimming left V 2 bases short and J 0 bases short, with 10 bases between. The CDR3 has 15 amino acids. CDR3 sequence: CASSPRQNSNYGYTF. Here the CDR3 DNA reads TGTGCCAGCTCACCAAGACAGAATTCTAACTATGGCTACACCTTC. Supplemented by reference TRBV18 and TRBJ1-2, the full variable domain reads NAGVMQNPRHLVRRRGQEARLRCSPMKGHSHVYWYRQLPEEGLKFMVYLQKENIIDESGMPKERFSAEFPKEGPSILRIQQVVRGDSAAYFCASSPRQNSNYGYTFGSGTRLTVV.

This clone was seen more than once but under ten times. The chain links TRBV4-1 to TRBJ2-7; TRBD2 matches 7 bases. The germline V gene has CDR1 MGHRA and CDR2 YSYEKL. The CDR3 has 14 amino acids. V lost 4 bases, J lost 2 bases, and 5 bases stayed unmatched. This CDR3 is CASSPIGLAYEQYF. In DNA, the CDR3 is TGCGCCAGCAGCCCCATCGGACTAGCCTACGAGCAGTACTTC.

This clone was counted a few times. The chain couples TRBV6-1 to TRBJ2-1; D unresolved. This CDR3 spans 15 amino acids. V lost 4 bases and J 0 bases, leaving 10 bases between the germline ends. Germline V CDR1 and CDR2: MNHNS, SASEGT. The CDR3: CASSARRSSYNEQFF. CDR3 DNA: TGTGCCAGCAGTGCCCGTAGGAGCTCCTACAATGAGCAGTTCTTC.

This rearrangement joins TRBV6-1 to TRBJ2-1; 11 bases align to TRBD2. V lost 2 bases and J lost 7; bases outside the gene matches: 7. In germline, CDR1 is MNHNS, CDR2 SASEGT. The CDR3 sequence is 16 residues long. The CDR3: CASSEFSGRVGNEQFF. The CDR3 nucleotides read TGTGCCAGCAGTGAATTTAGCGGGAGGGTTGGGAATGAGCAGTTCTTC.

The V call is TRBV13, the J call TRBJ2-3, with TRBD2 matching over 8 bases. The ends lost 2 bases at V and 6 bases at J; junction bases unmatched: 7. The CDR3 loop spans 15 amino acids. Germline CDR1 reads PRHDT; CDR2 reads FYEKMQ (reference sequence). CDR3 bases: TGTGCCAGCAGCTTACATGGACTAGCAGCCGATACGCAGTATTTT. This sequence encodes CASSLHGLAADTQYF.

The DNA for the CDR3 is TGCGCCAGCAGCTTCAGCGCCTCGGGGGGCTACACCTTC. Its protein product is CASSFSASGGYTF. The rearrangement uses TRBV5-1 and TRBJ1-2; D gene uncertain. CDR3 length equals 13 residues. Germline lookup yields CDR1 SGHRS and CDR2 YFSETQ. Trimming shortened V by 2 bases and J by 8 bases, and 13 bases separated the two germline ends.

This clone was counted only a few times. The V gene is TRBV10-3, the J gene TRBJ2-6; D not certain. The CDR3 runs 13 residues. In germline, CDR1 is ENHRY, CDR2 SYGVKD. V lost 9 bases and J lost 0, with 6 bases in between. CDR3 residues: CAILLSGANVLTF. The CDR3 DNA sequence: TGTGCCATTCTTCTCTCTGGGGCCAACGTCCTGACTTTC.

The chain combines TRBV4-2 with TRBJ1-1; no definite D call. Germline lookup yields CDR1 LGHNA and CDR2 YNFKEQ. The CDR3 spans 14 residues. V was shortened by 1 base and J by 2 bases, with 8 bases between the two germline ends. CDR3 amino acids: CASSQGRQNTEAFF. The CDR3 region has the DNA TGTGCCAGCAGCCAAGGAAGACAAAACACTGAAGCTTTCTTT.

This clone has only a few counts. The chain combines TRBV18 with TRBJ2-1, with D hard to call. V was shortened by 2 bases and J by 5 bases, with 4 bases between the two germline ends. There are 12 residues in the CDR3. CDR1 KGHSH and CDR2 LQKENI come from the germline V gene. CDR3 nucleotides: TGTGCCAGCTCACCAATAGACAATGAGCAGTTCTTC. As protein: CASSPIDNEQFF.

The chain combines TRBV5-1 with TRBJ2-2; D is possibly TRBD2 (6 bases). V was clipped by 4 bases and J by 2 bases, with 12 bases between them. The CDR3 sequence is 15 residues long. Per the germline V gene, CDR1 is SGHRS and CDR2 is YFSETQ. The CDR3 DNA is TGCGCCAGCAGCAGCCGGGACTCAAACACCGGGGAGCTGTTTTTT. It translates to CASSSRDSNTGELFF.

J is TRBJ2-1 and V is TRBV10-2; D is possibly TRBD2 (5 bases). CDR1 and CDR2 (germline): WSHSY, SAAADI. The CDR3 sequence is 13 residues long. V lost 6 bases and J 8 bases, leaving 14 bases between the germline ends. The DNA for the CDR3 is TGCGCCAGCAGCGACCTGATGGAGGATGAGCAGTTCTTC. Protein product: CASSDLMEDEQFF.

V gene TRBV2 combines with J gene TRBJ2-7; 12 nucleotides agree with TRBD1. CDR3 size: 16 residues. The germline gives CDR1 SNHLY, CDR2 FYNNEI. The trim removed 5 bases at V and 5 bases at J, leaving 10 bases unmatched. For the CDR3, the DNA is TGTGCCAGCAGTCCCACAGGGGGGACAGGGGGCCACGAGCAGTACTTC. It translates to CASSPTGGTGGHEQYF.

In this sample, this clone turned up many times. The chain uses TRBV5-1 and TRBJ1-1; a weak D match, TRBD1 (5 bases). The CDR3 runs 16 residues. With 6 bases removed from V and 4 bases from J, the gap between germline ends came to 22 bases. CDR1 is SGHRS and CDR2 is YFSETQ in the germline V gene. The CDR3 DNA follows: TGCGCCAGCAAACCCCAAGAGACCCTGGGGGGCACTGAAGCTTTCTTT. Its translation: CASKPQETLGGTEAFF. Supplemented by reference TRBV5-1 and TRBJ1-1, the full variable domain reads KAGVTQTPRYLIKTRGQQVTLSCSPISGHRSVSWYQQTPGQGLQFLFEYFSETQRNKGNFPGRFSGRQFSNSRSEMNVSTLELGDSALYLCASKPQETLGGTEAFFGQGTRLTVV.